This T cell receptor (beta chain) was captured in a study of blood T cell repertoires in COVID-19. About the research overall: Sources were T cells, B-cell-depleted T cells, or PBMCs; the material itself was cDNA or gDNA.

Per the authors' pipeline: How many nucleated cells were present was estimated from reference gene primer amplification. Only in-frame clones appear in the TCRdb table, and some are missing; sequencing was by immunoSEQ multiplex PCR. From that table come the V and J calls and clone size; the DNA was used to work out D and trimming. The sample has fewer than 250,000 clones, just under 85% seen once; the top ten hold about 4%. V lost 5 bases, J lost 2 bases, and 10 bases lay in between. CDR1 is SGHNT and CDR2 is YENEEA in the germline V gene. The CDR3 is 13 amino acids. The V gene is TRBV11-3, the J gene TRBJ2-7; D may be TRBD1 (7 bases). This TCR derives from a man aged 45-65 years with acute or convalescent COVID-19. Source material: peripheral blood. The CDR3 region is CASSPRGAYEQYF. CDR3 nucleotides: TGTGCCAGCAGCCCCAGGGGGGCCTACGAGCAGTACTTC.